This T cell receptor (beta chain) was identified during a study of T cell responses to AZD1222 COVID-19 vaccine. To note about this clone: Its antigen is currently unknown.

Germline V CDR1 and CDR2: LNHDA, SQIVND (reference sequence). With 3 bases clipped from V and 1 base from J, the junction kept 2 bases outside the gene matches. The CDR3 has 15 residues. Findings of the study overall: It should be noted that donors were predominantly white British and more often female, and clonal diversity was possibly underestimated.

The repertoire was sequenced with immunoSEQ multiplex PCR; TCRdb's copy has only in-frame clones and lacks some. The sample carries around 97,000 clones, 90% to 95% recorded once. This receptor was identified in an adult in good health. Material: peripheral blood, obtained on day 0 of AZD1222 vaccination. The V call is TRBV19, the J call TRBJ2-3; TRBD1 aligns across 9 bases. This chain's CDR3 is CASSIRTGGTDTQYF. The CDR3 DNA is TGTGCCAGTAGTATTCGGACAGGGGGCACAGATACGCAGTATTTT.